One and the same sample provided the 24 T cell receptor beta chains below, sequenced in a study of T-cell reconstitution after alpha-beta-depleted transplantation in children. Preparing the TCRbeta library involved the use of unique molecular identifiers. From the PCR reads, TCRdb called clonotypes with MiXCR, one entry per CDR3 protein. This table holds about 900,000 distinct CDR3 sequences, under 30% found once. This sample comprised PBMCs, mostly from graft donor cells, obtained 360 days after TCRalphabeta/CD19-depleted stem cell transplant. The receptors here all came from a boy in the first two years of life who had a stem cell transplant for SCID, so the T cells may come from the graft donor.

The V and J genes are TRBV7-2 and TRBJ2-1; D unresolved. The CDR3 length is 13 residues. Germline V lookup: CDR1 SGHTA, CDR2 FQGNSA. Trimming took 1 base from V and 9 from J, leaving 10 bases between them. This CDR3 reads CASSLGTGTEQFF. In DNA form, the CDR3 reads TGTGCCAGCAGCTTAGGTACGGGTACTGAGCAGTTCTTC.

This clonotype was detected many times. The chain is built from TRBV7-2 and TRBJ1-1, with 7 positions matching TRBD1. The germline gives CDR1 SGHTA, CDR2 FQGNSA. The V and J ends lost 6 bases and 0 bases, in that order; junction bases with no gene match: 4. The CDR3 loop spans 14 amino acids. The CDR3 coding sequence is TGTGCCAGCAGGGAAGACAGGGTGAACACTGAAGCTTTCTTT. It encodes CASREDRVNTEAFF. Filled out from reference TRBV7-2 and TRBJ1-1, the complete variable domain reads GAGVSQSPSNKVTEKGKDVELRCDPISGHTALYWYRQSLGQGLEFLIYFQGNSAPDKSGLPSDRFSAERTGGSVSTLTIQRTQQEDSAVYLCASREDRVNTEAFFGQGTRLTVV.

This clonotype was counted many times. The chain has TRBV20-1 and TRBJ2-1; TRBD2 agrees at 13 bases. There are 13 residues in the CDR3. V shed 5 bases, J shed 6 bases, and the junction held 1 base outside the gene matches. CDR1 and CDR2 from the germline V gene are DFQATT and SNEGSKA (reference sequence). This CDR3 is CSAGTSGINEQFF. The CDR3 nucleotides read TGCAGTGCTGGGACTAGCGGGATCAATGAGCAGTTCTTC.

This clonotype was seen a few times. This sequence joins TRBV2 and TRBJ2-5; no definite D call. CDR1 is SNHLY, CDR2 FYNNEI, per germline. Trimming left V 3 bases short and J 3 bases short, with 5 bases between. This CDR3 is 12 amino acids long. In DNA form, the CDR3 reads TGTGCCAGCAGTGAGGTGGAAGAGACCCAGTACTTC. It specifies CASSEVEETQYF.

This rearrangement joins TRBV27 to TRBJ2-6; D is undetermined. The CDR3 has 15 residues. Looked up from germline, CDR1 is MNHEY and CDR2 is SMNVEV (reference sequence). Trimming shortened V by 10 bases and J by 4 bases, and 17 bases separated the two germline ends. CDR3 amino acids: CATAGGSLGANVLTF. In DNA, the CDR3 is TGTGCCACCGCTGGCGGCTCTCTGGGGGCCAACGTCCTGACTTTC.

This clonotype occurred many times. The genes are TRBV10-2 and TRBJ2-3; no definite D call. V lost 6 bases, J lost 1 base, and 14 bases lay in between. The CDR3 sequence is 15 residues long. Per germline, CDR1 WSHSY and CDR2 SAAADI. In DNA form, the CDR3 reads TGCGCCAGCAGCCCGAGCGTAGTGGGCACAGATACGCAGTATTTT. It translates to CASSPSVVGTDTQYF.

This clonotype was recorded a few times. The V gene is TRBV20-1, the J gene TRBJ1-1; D may be TRBD1 (5 bases). The CDR3 sequence is 12 residues long. Looked up from germline, CDR1 is DFQATT and CDR2 is SNEGSKA (reference sequence). V gave up 5 bases and J gave up 6 bases, with 13 bases separating them. The CDR3 protein is CSAGLAGAEAFF. Here the CDR3 DNA reads TGCAGTGCTGGCCTTGCGGGGGCTGAAGCTTTCTTT.

The table lists this clonotype with many counts. V and J are TRBV9 and TRBJ2-2; D not certain. V lost 1 base and J lost 6, with 10 bases in between. There are 14 residues in the CDR3. Germline V gives CDR1 SGDLS, CDR2 YYNGEE. This chain's CDR3 is CASSVTTSSGELFF. The CDR3 nucleotides read TGTGCCAGCAGCGTAACCACCAGCTCCGGGGAGCTGTTTTTT.

This clonotype was seen only a few times. The V call is TRBV18, the J call TRBJ2-7; maybe TRBD1 (6 bases). The CDR3 is 16 residues long. The V end lost 3 bases, the J end lost 5 bases, and 20 bases lay between the germline ends. The V gene's germline CDR1 is KGHSH and CDR2 LQKENI. Written as DNA, the CDR3 is TGTGCCAGCTCACCGCGGCAGGGGTTTGATGGGGACGAGCAGTACTTC. This sequence encodes CASSPRQGFDGDEQYF. Full variable domain (outside the CDR3, taken from reference TRBV18 and TRBJ2-7): NAGVMQNPRHLVRRRGQEARLRCSPMKGHSHVYWYRQLPEEGLKFMVYLQKENIIDESGMPKERFSAEFPKEGPSILRIQQVVRGDSAAYFCASSPRQGFDGDEQYFGPGTRLTVT.

The chain links TRBV7-2 to TRBJ2-5; 8 bases line up with TRBD2. This CDR3 spans 15 amino acids. V trimming: 5 bases; J trimming: 7 bases; junction bases outside the gene matches: 12. Germline CDR1 and CDR2: SGHTA and FQGNSA. The CDR3 sequence is CASSTTTSGSGTQYF. The DNA for the CDR3 is TGTGCCAGCAGCACCACCACTAGCGGAAGTGGGACCCAGTACTTC.

V usage is TRBV7-9 and J usage is TRBJ2-2; D remains unclear. The CDR3 is made up of 12 amino acids. The V gene lost 9 bases and the J gene lost 6 bases, with 11 bases spanning the gap. Germline CDR1 SEHNR, CDR2 FQNEAQ (reference sequence). CDR3 residues: CAREFAAGELFF. CDR3 bases: TGTGCCAGGGAGTTTGCGGCCGGGGAGCTGTTTTTT.

This clonotype was observed a handful of times. The junction does not match germline at one end; this may be a read error. V is TRBV7-2 and J is TRBJ1-4; D not certain. Germline values: CDR1 SGHTA, CDR2 FQGNSA. The CDR3 is made up of 14 amino acids. The DNA of the CDR3 is TGTGCCAGCAGCCAAGCGAGGGAGGTCGGAAAACTGTTGTTT. It codes for CASSQAREVGKLLF.

This clonotype was counted only a few times. The rearrangement uses TRBV12-3 or TRBV12-4 and TRBJ2-1; D may be TRBD2 (7 bases). The CDR3 length is 15 residues. Trimming took off 3 bases at V and 15 bases at J, with 24 bases between the two ends. The CDR3 DNA reads as TGTGCCAGCAGTTTTCGGTTTCTGCGGGGGCGGGGGCGGTTCTTC. Protein product: CASSFRFLRGRGRFF.

This chain uses TRBV6-5 with TRBJ2-2, with D perhaps given as TRBD1 or TRBD2 (5 bases each). Trimming cost V 0 bases and J 7 bases, with 6 bases left between them. CDR1 and CDR2 from the germline V gene are MNHEY and SVGAGI. This CDR3 comprises 13 residues. CDR3 loop: CASSYSRGGELFF. The CDR3 nucleotides read TGTGCCAGCAGTTACTCGAGGGGCGGGGAGCTGTTTTTT.

This clonotype was picked up a small number of times. The chain carries TRBV20-1 and TRBJ1-3, with 10 bases fitting TRBD1. Per the germline V gene, CDR1 is DFQATT and CDR2 is SNEGSKA (reference sequence). V shed 6 bases and J 2 bases; nucleotides not matched to a gene: 7. CDR3 length: 15 residues. CDR3: CSATGTGVAGNTIYF. CDR3 nucleotide sequence: TGCAGTGCCACGGGGACAGGGGTAGCTGGAAACACCATATATTTT.

This clonotype has just a few counts. The chain combines TRBV6-2 or TRBV6-3 with TRBJ2-7; 7 bases fit TRBD2. The CDR3 covers 12 residues. The V segment lost 4 bases and the J segment 3 bases; nucleotides outside the gene matches: 0. The germline V gene encodes CDR1 MNHEY and CDR2 SVGEGT. For the CDR3, the DNA is TGTGCCAGCAGTTGGGACTACTACGAGCAGTACTTC. It yields the protein CASSWDYYEQYF.

The rearrangement links TRBV28 to TRBJ2-3; no definite D call. Germline CDR1 is MDHEN and CDR2 is SYDVKM. The CDR3 contains 15 residues. With 3 bases removed from V and 3 bases from J, the gap between germline ends came to 13 bases. CDR3 DNA sequence: TGTGCCAGCAGTTTTCACGGCAAAATAACAGATACGCAGTATTTT. It codes for CASSFHGKITDTQYF.

In its sample, this clonotype was seen once. The chain links TRBV29-1 to TRBJ2-5, with 10 bases lining up with TRBD1. The CDR3 sequence is 14 residues long. J was trimmed by 1 base and V by 7 bases; bases with no gene match: 6. CDR1 and CDR2 from the germline V gene are SQVTM and ANQGSEA. CDR3 in amino acids: CSARDRGPQETQYF. Written as DNA, the CDR3 is TGCAGCGCCCGGGACAGGGGACCCCAAGAGACCCAGTACTTC. Supplemented by reference TRBV29-1 and TRBJ2-5, the full variable domain reads SAVISQKPSRDICQRGTSLTIQCQVDSQVTMMFWYRQQPGQSLTLIATANQGSEATYESGFVIDKFPISRPNLTFSTLTVSNMSPEDSSIYLCSARDRGPQETQYFGPGTRLLVL.

Only a few counts were recorded for this clonotype. V and J are TRBV4-1 and TRBJ1-2; weak D call: TRBD1 (5 bases). Germline CDR1 reads MGHRA; CDR2 reads YSYEKL. This CDR3 spans 16 amino acids. Trimming left V 4 bases short and J 2 bases short, with 17 bases between. The CDR3 DNA reads TGCGCCAGCAGCCCTCCATCGACAGCCAGGAACTATGGCTACACCTTC. The encoded protein is CASSPPSTARNYGYTF.

The rearrangement links TRBV5-1 to TRBJ2-7; possible D gene TRBD1, 6 bases. The V end was cut by 0 bases, the J end by 3 bases, with 13 bases between. In germline, CDR1 is SGHRS, CDR2 YFSETQ. CDR3 size: 15 residues. This CDR3 reads CASSLDGTPIYEQYF. CDR3 nucleotide sequence: TGCGCCAGCAGCTTGGACGGGACACCTATCTACGAGCAGTACTTC.

This clonotype occurred a few times. The V and J genes are TRBV7-9 and TRBJ2-5, with a tentative D call TRBD2 (5 bases). The CDR3 covers 15 residues. Germline-derived CDR1 and CDR2 are SEHNR and FQNEAQ (reference sequence). The V end lost 0 bases, the J end lost 1 base, and 9 bases lay between the germline ends. The CDR3 here is CASSLALRAQETQYF. Written as DNA, the CDR3 is TGTGCCAGCAGCTTAGCGCTGAGGGCCCAAGAGACCCAGTACTTC.

On this clonotype: A read error may account for a junction end that differs from germline. V and J are TRBV12-3 or TRBV12-4 and TRBJ1-1, with D uncertain. The length of the CDR3 is 11 residues. The DNA of the CDR3 is TGTGCCAGCAGTTCATTGGGCCCTTCGGACTTT. This sequence encodes CASSSLGPSDF.

This clonotype turned up a few times. The chain uses TRBV28 and TRBJ2-7, with 7 nucleotides matching TRBD2. Unmatched junction bases numbered 7, after V lost 2 bases and J lost 3 bases. This CDR3 region has 15 residues. In germline, CDR1 is MDHEN, CDR2 SYDVKM. CDR3: CASSLGGGGLYEQYF. The CDR3 DNA reads TGTGCCAGCAGTTTAGGCGGGGGAGGACTCTACGAGCAGTACTTC.

The J gene is TRBJ2-1, the V gene TRBV20-1; 9 positions match TRBD1. Unmatched junction bases numbered 11, after V lost 4 bases and J lost 10 bases. Per germline, CDR1 DFQATT and CDR2 SNEGSKA (reference sequence). The length of the CDR3 is 14 residues. CDR3 nucleotide sequence: TGCAGTGCTACCGCCGGGACAGGGAGTGGGGAGCAGTTCTTC. Protein: CSATAGTGSGEQFF.